This T cell receptor (beta chain) was sequenced during a study of siplizumab effects on memory and regulatory T cells. Data came from immunoSEQ multiplex PCR; TCRdb stores just in-frame clones and leaves some out. The repertoire holds approximately 65,000 clones, with around 79% as singletons. The sequence was collected from a human donor in good health. The sample taken for sequencing was memory CD4+ T cells sorted from blood.

In nucleotides, the CDR3 is TGTGCTAGTGGTTTGGGGGGGAACACTGAAGCTTTCTTT. Protein product: CASGLGGNTEAFF. The chain recombines TRBV12-5 with TRBJ1-1; D ambiguous. This CDR3 spans 13 amino acids. Germline V gene data show CDR1 as LGHNT and CDR2 as FRNRAP. Trimming left V 1 base short and J 1 base short, with 4 bases between.